This T cell receptor beta chain was recovered during a study of blood T cell repertoires in COVID-19. There are 13 residues in the CDR3. The germline CDR1 and CDR2 sequences are SNHLY and FYNNEI. V shed 7 bases, J shed 4 bases, and the junction held 4 bases outside the gene matches. Study members were between about 18 and 100 years old and lived in 20 to 25 US regions. Assignment of participants to cohorts was predicated upon participant-reported clinical history. Recovered status applied to Cohort 3 donors who had two consecutive negative PCRs. It also applied to those with clearance or with symptom resolution. Assay: immunoSEQ multiplex PCR; the TCRdb copy retains only in-frame clones and omits some. The sample gives over 130,000 clones, 60% to 80% of which show up once; less than 3% is in the top ten.

The sequenced material came from PBMCs or T cells enriched from blood (not recorded which). This chain uses TRBV2 with TRBJ1-1; 9 bases are shared with TRBD1. This sequence was found in a woman between 50 and 59 years old who had recovered from COVID-19. CDR3 nucleotide sequence: TGTGCCAGCATTCGACAGGGGGGCACTGAAGCTTTCTTT. Translated, it gives CASIRQGGTEAFF. Full variable domain (outside the CDR3, taken from reference TRBV2 and TRBJ1-1): EPEVTQTPSHQVTQMGQEVILRCVPISNHLYFYWYRQILGQKVEFLVSFYNNEISEKSEIFDDQFSVERPDGSNFTLKIRSTKLEDSAMYFCASIRQGGTEAFFGQGTRLTVV.